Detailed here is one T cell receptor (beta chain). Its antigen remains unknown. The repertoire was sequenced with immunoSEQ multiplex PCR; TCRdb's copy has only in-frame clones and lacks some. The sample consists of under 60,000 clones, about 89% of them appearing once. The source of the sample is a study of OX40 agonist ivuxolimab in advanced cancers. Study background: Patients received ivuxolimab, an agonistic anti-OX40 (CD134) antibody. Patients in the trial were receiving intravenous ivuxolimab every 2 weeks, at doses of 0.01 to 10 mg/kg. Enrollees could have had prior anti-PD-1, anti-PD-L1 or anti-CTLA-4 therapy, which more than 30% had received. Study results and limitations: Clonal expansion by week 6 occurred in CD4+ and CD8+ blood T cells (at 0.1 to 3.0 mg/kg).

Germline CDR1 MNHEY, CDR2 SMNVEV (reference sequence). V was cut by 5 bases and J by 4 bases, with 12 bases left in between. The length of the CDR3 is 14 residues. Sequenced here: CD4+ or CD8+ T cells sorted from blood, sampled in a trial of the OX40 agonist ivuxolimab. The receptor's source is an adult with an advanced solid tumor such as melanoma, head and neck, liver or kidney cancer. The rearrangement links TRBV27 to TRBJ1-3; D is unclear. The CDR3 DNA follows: TGTGCCAGCAGTCCCGGAGAGTACGGAAACACCATATATTTT. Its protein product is CASSPGEYGNTIYF.